This record concerns one TCR beta chain sequence. Its target is not known. The entry originates in a study of CXCR3-negative and CXCR3-positive naive CD8 T cells. Study observations and caveats: CXCR3-expressing naive cells carried TRB CDR3s more hydrophobic than those of CXCR3-negative naive cells.

UMI-tagged TRB cDNA libraries were built via 5' RACE. TCRdb reanalyzed the 5' RACE reads, giving one entry per CDR3 protein sequence and no DNA. Found here are about 62,000 distinct CDR3 sequences; the top ten clones hold 4.3%. Germline V lookup: CDR1 SQVTM, CDR2 ANQGSEA. The CDR3 length is 15 residues. J is TRBJ1-4 and V is TRBV29-1; TCRdb picks TRBD1, but there is no DNA to check that call. What was sequenced was naive CXCR3- CD8+ T cells from blood. Documented subset: CD45RO-CCR7+CD27+CD95- naive CD8+ T cells lacking CXCR3 (TNR3-). The sequence derives from a human donor in good health. Some clones in this sample may be carry-over from other donors' samples. Here the CDR3 reads CSVEDREATNEKLFF.